Below are 13 T cell receptor beta chains sequenced from a single sample in a study of PD-L1 blockade in urothelial cancer (dated by TCRdb to 2016 to 2017). The intended sense of this specimen's time point label: pretreatment peripheral blood. Libraries were prepared through the immunoSEQ multiplex PCR assay. Not all clones reach the TCRdb copy of this immuneACCESS table, which keeps in-frame sequences only. Checked studies attribute under half of the gap to unresolved V genes and leave the rest unexplained. The sample contains 70,000 to 90,000 clones, 85% to 90% of them found a single time. The ten largest account for around an eighth of the sample. Specimen: PBMCs, collected around atezolizumab (anti-PD-L1) treatment. These receptors all stem from a man aged 55 to 70 with urothelial cancer.

This clone was observed a few times. CDR3 protein: CASCMEDRETQYF. CDR3 nucleotides: TGTGCCAGCTGCATGGAGGATCGGGAGACCCAGTACTTC. The J gene is TRBJ2-5, the V gene TRBV28; a weak D match, TRBD2 (5 bases). This CDR3 comprises 13 residues. V was shortened by 8 bases and J by 5 bases, with 15 bases between the two germline ends. Germline-derived CDR1 and CDR2 are MDHEN and SYDVKM.

The chain is built from TRBV30 and TRBJ1-1, with 10 positions matching TRBD1. The germline V gene encodes CDR1 GTSNPN and CDR2 SVGIG (reference sequence). The CDR3 totals 14 residues. Trimming removed 2 bases from V and 6 bases from J; junction bases left unmatched: 6. CDR3 amino acids: CAWSKGDRGPEAFF. The DNA for the CDR3 is TGTGCCTGGAGTAAAGGGGACAGGGGCCCTGAAGCTTTCTTT.

The chain combines TRBV7-2 with TRBJ2-7; no definite D call. Trimming removed 3 bases from V and 7 bases from J, with 10 bases in between. The V gene's germline CDR1 is SGHTA and CDR2 FQGNSA. CDR3 length equals 12 residues. CDR3 sequence: CASSFQSREQYF. The CDR3 DNA is TGTGCCAGCAGCTTCCAATCTCGGGAGCAGTACTTC.

The chain has TRBV30 and TRBJ2-7, with 11 bases fitting TRBD2. V was pared by 4 bases and J by 4 bases, with 6 bases of the junction left unmatched. Germline-derived CDR1 and CDR2 are GTSNPN and SVGIG (reference sequence). The CDR3 covers 14 residues. Written as DNA, the CDR3 is TGTGCCTGGAACCCGGGACTAGCGGTTTACGAGCAGTACTTC. It yields the protein CAWNPGLAVYEQYF.

V and J are TRBV27 and TRBJ1-1; D remains ambiguous. CDR3 length: 14 residues. From germline, CDR1 is MNHEY and CDR2 SMNVEV (reference sequence). V dropped 4 bases and J dropped 3 bases, with 12 bases sitting between them. CDR3 amino acids: CASSSGYSYTEAFF. CDR3 DNA sequence: TGTGCCAGCAGTTCTGGTTACAGCTACACTGAAGCTTTCTTT.

The chain joins TRBV11-2 to TRBJ2-1; possibly TRBD2 for D (6 bases). CDR3 length: 13 residues. CDR1 is SGHAT and CDR2 is FQNNGV in the germline V gene. Trimming pared 6 bases from V and 12 bases from J, leaving 18 bases between. CDR3 in DNA: TGTGCCAGCAGTCAATTAGCGGCCATAAGGCAGTTCTTC. Translating gives CASSQLAAIRQFF.

This clone came up once. J is TRBJ2-1 and V is TRBV5-4; tentatively, D is TRBD1 (7 bases). Trimming removed 3 bases from V and 4 bases from J, with 20 bases in between. The CDR3 loop spans 17 amino acids. Germline V gene lookup returns CDR1 SGHNT and CDR2 YYREEE (reference sequence). The CDR3, as DNA: TGTGCCAGCAGCTCTCGTCGGAGGGGGCGAGGGTACAATGAGCAGTTCTTC. Protein product: CASSSRRRGRGYNEQFF.

This clone has only one observation. V gene TRBV19 combines with J gene TRBJ2-7; 13 bases are a match to TRBD2. Germline values: CDR1 LNHDA, CDR2 SQIVND (reference sequence). This CDR3 has 18 residues. V gave up 6 bases and J gave up 5 bases; unmatched junction bases: 16. CDR3 DNA sequence: TGTGCCAGTAGCAACCAGATCCATAAACTAGCGGGGGGGCACGAGCAGTACTTC. It translates to CASSNQIHKLAGGHEQYF. Complete variable domain (other parts from reference TRBV19 and TRBJ2-7): DGGITQSPKYLFRKEGQNVTLSCEQNLNHDAMYWYRQDPGQGLRLIYYSQIVNDFQKGDIAEGYSVSREKKESFPLTVTSAQKNPTAFYLCASSNQIHKLAGGHEQYFGPGTRLTVT.

There are a few counts of this clone. The chain employs TRBV12-5 and TRBJ2-3; D not certain. The V and J ends lost 0 bases and 2 bases respectively, with 3 bases between them. The germline CDR1 and CDR2 sequences are LGHNT and FRNRAP. This CDR3 has 13 residues. As DNA, the CDR3 is TGTGCTAGTGGTTTGGTAGCCACAGATACGCAGTATTTT. Translation: CASGLVATDTQYF.

There are a few counts of this clone. This specimen includes other DNA sequences encoding the same CDR3. The gene calls are TRBV9 and TRBJ2-2; the D is unclear. The CDR3 runs 14 residues. Germline V gene sequence: CDR1 SGDLS, CDR2 YYNGEE. Trimming shortened V by 1 base and J by 1 base, and 5 bases separated the two germline ends. CDR3 sequence reads: CASSVRGNTGELFF. In DNA, the CDR3 is TGTGCCAGCAGCGTAAGAGGGAACACCGGGGAGCTGTTTTTT.

V is TRBV30 and J is TRBJ1-3, with D unclear. Germline assignment: CDR1 GTSNPN and CDR2 SVGIG (reference sequence). The CDR3 length is 14 residues. Trimming removed 3 bases at V and 2 bases at J, with 11 bases between. The CDR3 DNA follows: TGTGCCTGGAGGGGCGGGGTGACTGGAAACACCATATATTTT. It codes for CAWRGGVTGNTIYF.

V and J are TRBV7-9 and TRBJ2-4; 8 positions match TRBD2. CDR1 and CDR2 from the germline V gene are SEHNR and FQNEAQ (reference sequence). V trimming: 5 bases; J trimming: 6 bases; junction bases outside the gene matches: 12. This CDR3 has 16 residues. The CDR3 here is CASSAGSGSKGNIQYF. The CDR3 DNA reads as TGTGCCAGCAGCGCGGGAAGCGGGAGTAAGGGAAACATTCAGTACTTC.

The table lists this clone with a count of one. The chain has TRBV2 and TRBJ1-5; the D is unclear. Trimming pared 4 bases from V and 1 base from J, leaving 11 bases between. The CDR3 loop spans 15 amino acids. The germline CDR1 and CDR2 sequences are SNHLY and FYNNEI. The CDR3 region is CASSGTRLSNQPQHF. DNA of the CDR3: TGTGCCAGCAGTGGAACCAGGTTAAGCAATCAGCCCCAGCATTTT. The entire variable domain, with the rest obtained from reference TRBV2 and TRBJ1-5, is as follows: EPEVTQTPSHQVTQMGQEVILRCVPISNHLYFYWYRQILGQKVEFLVSFYNNEISEKSEIFDDQFSVERPDGSNFTLKIRSTKLEDSAMYFCASSGTRLSNQPQHFGDGTRLSIL.